These 3 T cell receptor beta chains were sequenced from one sample in a study of T cells after yellow fever vaccination. TCRdb re-called the 5' RACE reads with MiXCR, one entry per CDR3 protein. The sample records 150,000 to 200,000 distinct CDR3 sequences, around 7.2% being singletons. The sequences come from CD4+ T cells sorted from PBMCs, collected 5 to 6 days after the first yellow fever vaccination. Receptors originate from a man younger than 35 who received the YFV17D yellow fever vaccine.

Ten or more counts support this clonotype. The CDR3 protein is CASSQGGGDLYNEQFF. In DNA form, the CDR3 reads TGTGCCAGCAGCCAGGGAGGGGGGGACCTCTACAATGAGCAGTTCTTC. The rearrangement uses TRBV3-1 and TRBJ2-1, with D tentatively TRBD2 (7 bases). The CDR3 extends over 16 amino acids. The germline V gene has CDR1 LGHDT and CDR2 YNNKEL (reference sequence). V shed 3 bases and J shed 3 bases, with 15 bases lying between them.

This clonotype was counted ten times or more. The chain uses TRBV7-9 and TRBJ1-6, with D hard to call. The CDR3 sequence is 16 residues long. Germline values: CDR1 SEHNR, CDR2 FQNEAQ (reference sequence). Trimming pared 1 base from V and 15 bases from J, leaving 22 bases between. As DNA, the CDR3 is TGTGCCAGCAGCTTAGGTCCGGGCCCGCATAGTTATCTCCTCCACTTT. Residues: CASSLGPGPHSYLLHF.

This clonotype has ten or more counts. V and J are TRBV20-1 and TRBJ2-7; TRBD2 matches at 11 bases. V trimming: 0 bases; J trimming: 2 bases; junction bases outside the gene matches: 3. Germline loops: CDR1 DFQATT, CDR2 SNEGSKA (reference sequence). CDR3 length: 15 residues. The DNA of the CDR3 is TGCAGTGCTAGAGATACTAGCGGGGGCACCTACGAGCAGTACTTC. Protein: CSARDTSGGTYEQYF.